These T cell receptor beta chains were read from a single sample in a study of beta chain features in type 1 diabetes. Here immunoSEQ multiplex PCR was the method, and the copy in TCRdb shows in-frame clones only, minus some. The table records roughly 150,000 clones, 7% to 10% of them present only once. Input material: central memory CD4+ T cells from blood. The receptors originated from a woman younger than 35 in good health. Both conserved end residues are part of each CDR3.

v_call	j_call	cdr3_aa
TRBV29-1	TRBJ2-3	CSPAAGPSTDTQYF
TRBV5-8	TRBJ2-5	CASSPDTLQETQYF
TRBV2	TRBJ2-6	CASSDMMGDNLTF
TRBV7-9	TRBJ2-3	CASSVVADTQYF
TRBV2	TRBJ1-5	CASSVRSGNQPQHF
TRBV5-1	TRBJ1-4	CASSLEPGGEEKLFF
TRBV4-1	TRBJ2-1	CASSQRSGLLSYNEQFF
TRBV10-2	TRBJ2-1	CASSDGGGGSHNEQFF
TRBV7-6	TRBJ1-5	CASSPMSGLNQPQHF
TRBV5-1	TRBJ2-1	CASSLTSRGFNEQFF
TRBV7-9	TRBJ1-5	CASSNQGPQHF
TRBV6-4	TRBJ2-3	CASSGPGAGLPTDTQYF
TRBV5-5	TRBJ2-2	CASSLSQGAYTGELFF
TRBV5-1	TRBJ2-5	CASSFTPQGGQETQYF
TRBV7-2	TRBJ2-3	CASSLDRESTDTQYF
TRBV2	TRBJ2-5	CASRLTGEETQYF
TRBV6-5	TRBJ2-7	CASSPDRVPSYEQYF
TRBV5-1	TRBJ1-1	CASSLVREGTEAFF
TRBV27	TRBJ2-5	CASSLLFQETQYF
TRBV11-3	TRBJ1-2	CASSLGQGPYGYTF
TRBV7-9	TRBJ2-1	CASSPRLAGSSYNEQFF
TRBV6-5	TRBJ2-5	CASSSSGRNFETQYF
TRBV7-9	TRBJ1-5	CASSLQGNQPQHF
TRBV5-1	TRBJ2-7	CASFEGGGTRWEQYF
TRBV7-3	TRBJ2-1	CASRPSGGSDEQFF
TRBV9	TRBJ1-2	CASSPRAGVLNYGYTF
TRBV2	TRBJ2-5	CASSVERQETQYF
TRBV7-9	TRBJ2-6	CASSHSVSGANVLTF
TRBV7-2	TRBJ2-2	CASSAGANTGELFF
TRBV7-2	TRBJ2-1	CASRPPPGTRNEQFF
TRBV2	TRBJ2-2	CASGLGVTGELFF
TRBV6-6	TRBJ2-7	CASSARGYEQYF
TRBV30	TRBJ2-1	CAWSLGSSYNEQFF
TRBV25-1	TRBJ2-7	CASSDRGYEQYF
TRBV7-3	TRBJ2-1	CASSNSGGAYNEQFF
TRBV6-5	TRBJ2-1	CASSYEGRNEQFF
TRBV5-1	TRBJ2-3	CASSFTGTGPTDTQYF
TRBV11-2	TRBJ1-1	CASSRQGDTEAFF